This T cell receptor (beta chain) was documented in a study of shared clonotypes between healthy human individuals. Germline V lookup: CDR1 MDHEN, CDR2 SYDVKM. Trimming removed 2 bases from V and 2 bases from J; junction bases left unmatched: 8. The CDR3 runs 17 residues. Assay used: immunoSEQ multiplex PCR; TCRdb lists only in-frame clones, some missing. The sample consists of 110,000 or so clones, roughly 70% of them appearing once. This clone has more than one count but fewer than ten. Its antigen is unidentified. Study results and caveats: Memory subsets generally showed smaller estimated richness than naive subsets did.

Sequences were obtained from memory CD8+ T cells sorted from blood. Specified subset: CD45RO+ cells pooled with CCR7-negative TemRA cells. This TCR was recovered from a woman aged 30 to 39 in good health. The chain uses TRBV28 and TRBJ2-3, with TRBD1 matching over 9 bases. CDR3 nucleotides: TGTGCCAGCAGTTTAGTCGGGACAGGGTACCTCACAGATACGCAGTATTTT. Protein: CASSLVGTGYLTDTQYF.